Below, 2 T cell receptor beta chains from the same sample are listed, as sequenced in a study of technical replicates of blood from a few donors. Data came from immunoSEQ multiplex PCR; TCRdb stores just in-frame clones and leaves some out. The sample holds approximately 79,000 clones; over 75% are singletons and the top ten take about 0.4%. Sequenced input: T cells isolated from PBMCs. The receptors were gathered from a human donor in good health.

V is TRBV10-3 and J is TRBJ1-3; tentatively, D is TRBD1 (6 bases). Germline CDR1 is ENHRY and CDR2 is SYGVKD. The CDR3 is 13 amino acids. With 9 bases removed from V and 0 bases from J, the gap between germline ends came to 9 bases. Here the CDR3 reads CAIGQLSGNTIYF. In DNA form, the CDR3 reads TGTGCCATAGGACAGCTCTCTGGAAACACCATATATTTT.

The J gene is TRBJ2-7, the V gene TRBV28; no firm D call. The CDR3 runs to 11 residues. CDR1 and CDR2 from the germline V gene are MDHEN and SYDVKM. Trimming shortened V by 3 bases and J by 2 bases, and 2 bases separated the two germline ends. CDR3 protein: CASSFAYEQYF. The CDR3 region has the DNA TGTGCCAGCAGTTTCGCCTACGAGCAGTACTTC.